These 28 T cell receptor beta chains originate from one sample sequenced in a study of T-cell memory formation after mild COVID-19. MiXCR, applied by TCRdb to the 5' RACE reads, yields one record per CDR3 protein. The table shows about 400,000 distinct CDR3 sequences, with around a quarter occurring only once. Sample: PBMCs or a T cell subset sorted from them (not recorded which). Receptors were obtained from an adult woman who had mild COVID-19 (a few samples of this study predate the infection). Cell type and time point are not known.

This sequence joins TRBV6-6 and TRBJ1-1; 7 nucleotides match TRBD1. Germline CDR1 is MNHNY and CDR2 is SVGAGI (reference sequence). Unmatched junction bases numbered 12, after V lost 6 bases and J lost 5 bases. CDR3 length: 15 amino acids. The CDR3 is CASSTGDPRVTEAFF. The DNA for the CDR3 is TGTGCCAGCAGCACAGGGGACCCCCGGGTGACTGAAGCTTTCTTT.

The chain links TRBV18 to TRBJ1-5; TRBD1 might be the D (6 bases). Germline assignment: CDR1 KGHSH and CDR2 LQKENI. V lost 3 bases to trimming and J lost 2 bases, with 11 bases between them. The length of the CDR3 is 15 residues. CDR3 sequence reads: CASSPRGAGNQPQHF. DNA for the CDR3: TGTGCCAGCTCACCGCGGGGGGCAGGCAATCAGCCCCAGCATTTT.

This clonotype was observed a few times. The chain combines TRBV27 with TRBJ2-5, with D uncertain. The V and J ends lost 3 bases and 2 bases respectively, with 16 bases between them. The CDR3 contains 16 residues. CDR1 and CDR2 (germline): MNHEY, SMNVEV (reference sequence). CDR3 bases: TGTGCCAGCAGTTTTCTTGGCACCCGGCTACAAGAGACCCAGTACTTC. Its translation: CASSFLGTRLQETQYF.

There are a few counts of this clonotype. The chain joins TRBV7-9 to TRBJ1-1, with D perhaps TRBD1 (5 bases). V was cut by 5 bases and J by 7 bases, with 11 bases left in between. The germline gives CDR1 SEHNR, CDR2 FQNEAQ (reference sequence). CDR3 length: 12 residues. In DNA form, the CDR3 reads TGTGCCAGCAGCCCTGGGGCCTTTGAAGCTTTCTTT. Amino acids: CASSPGAFEAFF.

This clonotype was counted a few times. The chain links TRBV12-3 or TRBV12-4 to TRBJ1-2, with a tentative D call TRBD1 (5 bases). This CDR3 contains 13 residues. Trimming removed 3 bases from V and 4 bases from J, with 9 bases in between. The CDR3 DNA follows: TGTGCCAGCAGTTTTGGGGACGCCTATGGCTACACCTTC. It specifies CASSFGDAYGYTF.

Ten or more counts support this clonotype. The CDR3 DNA reads TGTGCCAGCAGCCAGACAGGGAAGGGCTCCTACAATGAGCAGTTCTTC. Its translation is CASSQTGKGSYNEQFF. V usage is TRBV6-6 and J usage is TRBJ2-1; 7 bases map to TRBD1. CDR1 is MNHNY and CDR2 is SVGAGI in the germline V gene (reference sequence). With 6 bases clipped from V and 0 bases from J, the junction kept 8 bases outside the gene matches. This CDR3 comprises 16 residues.

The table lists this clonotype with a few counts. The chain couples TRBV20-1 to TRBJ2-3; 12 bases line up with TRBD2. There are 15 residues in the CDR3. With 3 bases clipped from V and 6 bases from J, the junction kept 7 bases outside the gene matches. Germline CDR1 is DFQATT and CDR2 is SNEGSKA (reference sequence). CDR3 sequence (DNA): TGCAGTGCTAGCGTGGCTAGCGGGGGGGCCGATACGCAGTATTTT. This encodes CSASVASGGADTQYF.

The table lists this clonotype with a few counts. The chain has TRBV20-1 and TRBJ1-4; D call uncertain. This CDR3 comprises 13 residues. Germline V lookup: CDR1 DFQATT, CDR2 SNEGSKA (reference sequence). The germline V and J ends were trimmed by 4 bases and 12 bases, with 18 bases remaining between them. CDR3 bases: TGCAGTGCTAATAGGAATACTGGAAGGGAACTGTTTTTT. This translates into CSANRNTGRELFF.

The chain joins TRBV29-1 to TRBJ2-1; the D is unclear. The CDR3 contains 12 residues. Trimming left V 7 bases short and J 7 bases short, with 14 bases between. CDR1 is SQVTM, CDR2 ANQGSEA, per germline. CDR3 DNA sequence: TGCAGCGCCTGGTTTGCTGCTAATGAGCAGTTCTTC. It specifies CSAWFAANEQFF.

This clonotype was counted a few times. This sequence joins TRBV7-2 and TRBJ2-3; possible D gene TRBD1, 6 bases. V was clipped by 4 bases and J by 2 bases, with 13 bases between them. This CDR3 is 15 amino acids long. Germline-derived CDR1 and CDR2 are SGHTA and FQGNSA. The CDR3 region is CASSSPDSNTDTQYF. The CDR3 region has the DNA TGTGCCAGCAGCTCCCCGGACAGTAACACAGATACGCAGTATTTT.

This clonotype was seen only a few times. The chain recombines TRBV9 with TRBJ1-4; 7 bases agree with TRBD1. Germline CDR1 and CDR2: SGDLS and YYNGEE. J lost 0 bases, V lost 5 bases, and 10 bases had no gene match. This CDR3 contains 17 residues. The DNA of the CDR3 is TGTGCCAGCAGTTACCGGGACAGCCTCGCAACTAATGAAAAACTGTTTTTT. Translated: CASSYRDSLATNEKLFF.

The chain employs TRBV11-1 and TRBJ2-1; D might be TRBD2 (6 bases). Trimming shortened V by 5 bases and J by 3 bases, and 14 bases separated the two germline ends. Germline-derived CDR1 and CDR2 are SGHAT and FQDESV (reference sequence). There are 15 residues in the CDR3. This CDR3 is CASSTKEGIYNEQFF. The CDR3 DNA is TGTGCCAGCAGCACCAAGGAGGGAATCTACAATGAGCAGTTCTTC.

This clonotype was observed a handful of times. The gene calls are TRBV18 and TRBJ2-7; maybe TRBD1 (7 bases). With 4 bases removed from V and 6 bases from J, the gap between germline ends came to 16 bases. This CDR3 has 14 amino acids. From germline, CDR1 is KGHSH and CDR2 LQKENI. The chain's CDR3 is CASSLRGTAGEQYF. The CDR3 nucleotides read TGTGCCAGCTCACTCCGCGGGACAGCCGGCGAGCAGTACTTC.

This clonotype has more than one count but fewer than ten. CDR3 bases: TGTGCCAGCTCACCTCGGTTAGCCGAATACACAGATACGCAGTATTTT. This gives the protein CASSPRLAEYTDTQYF. The rearrangement joins TRBV18 to TRBJ2-3; the D is unclear. The CDR3 sequence is 16 residues long. Germline V gene lookup returns CDR1 KGHSH and CDR2 LQKENI. The V and J ends lost 3 bases and 2 bases respectively, with 15 bases between them.

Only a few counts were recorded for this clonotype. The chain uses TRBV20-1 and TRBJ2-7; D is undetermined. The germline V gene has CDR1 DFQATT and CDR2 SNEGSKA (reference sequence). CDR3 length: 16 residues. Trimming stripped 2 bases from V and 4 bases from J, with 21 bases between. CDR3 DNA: TGCAGTGCTAGAAAGACAAGGATCGTGATGGGTTACGAGCAGTACTTC. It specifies CSARKTRIVMGYEQYF.

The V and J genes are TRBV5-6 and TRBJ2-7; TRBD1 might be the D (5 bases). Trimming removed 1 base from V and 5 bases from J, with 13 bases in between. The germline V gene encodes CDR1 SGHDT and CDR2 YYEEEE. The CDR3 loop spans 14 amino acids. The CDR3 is CASSLRRQGNEQYF. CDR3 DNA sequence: TGTGCCAGCAGCTTGAGGCGGCAGGGAAACGAGCAGTACTTC.

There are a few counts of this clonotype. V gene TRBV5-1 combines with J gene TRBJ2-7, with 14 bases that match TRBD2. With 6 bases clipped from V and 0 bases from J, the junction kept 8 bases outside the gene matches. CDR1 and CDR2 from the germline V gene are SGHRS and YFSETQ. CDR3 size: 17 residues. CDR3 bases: TGCGCCAGCAAACGGGGACTAGCGGGGGCCGTCTCCTACGAGCAGTACTTC. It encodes CASKRGLAGAVSYEQYF.

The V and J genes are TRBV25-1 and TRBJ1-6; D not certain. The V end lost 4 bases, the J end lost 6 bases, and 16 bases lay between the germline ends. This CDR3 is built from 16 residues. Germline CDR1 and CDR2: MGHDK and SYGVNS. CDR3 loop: CASSGWPWGSNSPLHF. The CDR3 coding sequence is TGTGCCAGCAGTGGCTGGCCGTGGGGATCTAATTCACCCCTCCACTTT.

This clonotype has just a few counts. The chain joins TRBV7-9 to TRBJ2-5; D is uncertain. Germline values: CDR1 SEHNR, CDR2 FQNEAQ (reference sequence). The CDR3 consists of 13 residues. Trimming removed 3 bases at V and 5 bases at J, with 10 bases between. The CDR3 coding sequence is TGTGCCAGCAGCTTTCAGGTGACGGAGACCCAGTACTTC. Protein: CASSFQVTETQYF.

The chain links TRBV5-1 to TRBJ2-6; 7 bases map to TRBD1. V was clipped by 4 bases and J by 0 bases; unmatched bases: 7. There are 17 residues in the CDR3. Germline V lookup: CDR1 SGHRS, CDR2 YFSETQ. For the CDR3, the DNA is TGCGCCAGCAGCACAGCCGGGACAGCCTCTGGGGCCAACGTCCTGACTTTC. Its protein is CASSTAGTASGANVLTF. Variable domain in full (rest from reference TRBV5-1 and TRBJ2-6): KAGVTQTPRYLIKTRGQQVTLSCSPISGHRSVSWYQQTPGQGLQFLFEYFSETQRNKGNFPGRFSGRQFSNSRSEMNVSTLELGDSALYLCASSTAGTASGANVLTFGAGSRLTVL.

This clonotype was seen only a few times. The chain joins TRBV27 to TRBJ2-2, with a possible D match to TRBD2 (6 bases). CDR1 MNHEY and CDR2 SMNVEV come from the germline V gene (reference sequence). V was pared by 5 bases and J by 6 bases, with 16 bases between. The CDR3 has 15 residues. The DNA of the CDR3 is TGTGCCAGCAGTCCGTCGGGGAGGCGCCCCGGGGAGCTGTTTTTT. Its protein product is CASSPSGRRPGELFF.

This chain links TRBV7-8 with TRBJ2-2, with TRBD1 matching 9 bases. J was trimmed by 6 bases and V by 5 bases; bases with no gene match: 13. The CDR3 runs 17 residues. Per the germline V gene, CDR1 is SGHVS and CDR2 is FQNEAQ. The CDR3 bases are TGTGCCAGCAGCCTGGTGGGGGGACAGGGTGGTCCCGGGGAGCTGTTTTTT. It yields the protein CASSLVGGQGGPGELFF.

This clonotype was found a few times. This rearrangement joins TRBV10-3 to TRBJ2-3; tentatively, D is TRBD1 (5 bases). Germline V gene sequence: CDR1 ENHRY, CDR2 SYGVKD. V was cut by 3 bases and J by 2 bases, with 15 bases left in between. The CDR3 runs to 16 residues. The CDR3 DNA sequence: TGTGCCATCAGTGAAAGGACGCTGACAGACACAGATACGCAGTATTTT. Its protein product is CAISERTLTDTDTQYF.

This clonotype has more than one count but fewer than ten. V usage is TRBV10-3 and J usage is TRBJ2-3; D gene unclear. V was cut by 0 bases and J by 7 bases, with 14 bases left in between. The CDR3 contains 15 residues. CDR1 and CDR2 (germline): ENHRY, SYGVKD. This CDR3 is CAISESEIQMNTQYF. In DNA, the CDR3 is TGTGCCATCAGTGAGTCTGAGATCCAGATGAATACGCAGTATTTT.

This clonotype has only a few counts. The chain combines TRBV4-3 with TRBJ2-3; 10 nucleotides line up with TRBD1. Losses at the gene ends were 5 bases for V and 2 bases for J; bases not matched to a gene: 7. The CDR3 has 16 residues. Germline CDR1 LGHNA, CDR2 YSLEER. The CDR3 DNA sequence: TGCGCCAGCAGCTACGGGACAGGGGTTTCCACAGATACGCAGTATTTT. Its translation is CASSYGTGVSTDTQYF.

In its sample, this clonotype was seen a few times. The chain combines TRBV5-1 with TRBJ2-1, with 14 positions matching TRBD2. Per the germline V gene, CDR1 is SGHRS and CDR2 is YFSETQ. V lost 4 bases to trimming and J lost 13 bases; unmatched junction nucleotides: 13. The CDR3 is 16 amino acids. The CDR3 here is CASSITPMGLAGVQFF. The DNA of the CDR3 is TGCGCCAGCAGCATAACCCCGATGGGACTAGCGGGGGTTCAGTTCTTC. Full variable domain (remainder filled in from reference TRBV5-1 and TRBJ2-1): KAGVTQTPRYLIKTRGQQVTLSCSPISGHRSVSWYQQTPGQGLQFLFEYFSETQRNKGNFPGRFSGRQFSNSRSEMNVSTLELGDSALYLCASSITPMGLAGVQFFGPGTRLTVL.

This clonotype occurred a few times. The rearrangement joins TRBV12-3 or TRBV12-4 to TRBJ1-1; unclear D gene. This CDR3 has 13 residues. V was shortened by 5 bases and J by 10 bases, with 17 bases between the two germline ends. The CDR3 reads CASSLSGRLRAFF. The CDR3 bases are TGTGCCAGCAGTCTCTCGGGCAGGCTGCGAGCTTTCTTT.

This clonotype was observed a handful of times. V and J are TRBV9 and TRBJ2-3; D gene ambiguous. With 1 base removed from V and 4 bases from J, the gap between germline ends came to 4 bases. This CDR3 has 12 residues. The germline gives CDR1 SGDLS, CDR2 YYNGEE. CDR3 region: CASSVSADTQYF. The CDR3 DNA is TGTGCCAGCAGCGTAAGCGCAGATACGCAGTATTTT.